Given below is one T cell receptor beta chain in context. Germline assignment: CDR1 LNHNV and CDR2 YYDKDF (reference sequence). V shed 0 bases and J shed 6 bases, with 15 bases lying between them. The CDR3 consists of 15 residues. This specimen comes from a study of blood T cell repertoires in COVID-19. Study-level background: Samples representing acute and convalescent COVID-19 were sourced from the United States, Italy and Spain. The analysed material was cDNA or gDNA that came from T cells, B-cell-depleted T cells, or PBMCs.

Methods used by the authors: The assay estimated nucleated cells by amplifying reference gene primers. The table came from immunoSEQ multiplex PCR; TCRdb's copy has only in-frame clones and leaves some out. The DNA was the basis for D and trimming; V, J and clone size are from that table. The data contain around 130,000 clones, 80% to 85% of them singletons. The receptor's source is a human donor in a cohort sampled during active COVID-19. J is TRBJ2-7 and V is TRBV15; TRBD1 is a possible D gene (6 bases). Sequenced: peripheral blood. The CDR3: CATSRDPNRATEQYF. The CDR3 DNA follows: TGTGCCACCAGCAGAGACCCTAACAGGGCGACCGAGCAGTACTTC. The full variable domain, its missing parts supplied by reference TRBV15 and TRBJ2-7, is DAMVIQNPRYQVTQFGKPVTLSCSQTLNHNVMYWYQQKSSQAPKLLFHYYDKDFNNEADTPDNFQSRRPNTSFCFLDIRSPGLGDTAMYLCATSRDPNRATEQYFGPGTRLTVT.